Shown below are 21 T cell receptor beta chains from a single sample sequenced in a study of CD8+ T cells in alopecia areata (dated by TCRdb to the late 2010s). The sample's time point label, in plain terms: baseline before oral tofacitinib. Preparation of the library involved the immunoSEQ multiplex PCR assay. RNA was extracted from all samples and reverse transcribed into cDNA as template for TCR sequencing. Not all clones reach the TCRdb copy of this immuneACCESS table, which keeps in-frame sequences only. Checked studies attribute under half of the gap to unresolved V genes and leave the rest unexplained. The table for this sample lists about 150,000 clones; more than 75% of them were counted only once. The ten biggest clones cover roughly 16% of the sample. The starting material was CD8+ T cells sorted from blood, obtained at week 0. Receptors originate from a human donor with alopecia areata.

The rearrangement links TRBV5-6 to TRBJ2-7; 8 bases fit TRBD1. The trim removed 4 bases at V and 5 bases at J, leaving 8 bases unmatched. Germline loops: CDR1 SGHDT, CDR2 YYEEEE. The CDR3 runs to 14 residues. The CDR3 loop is CASSPTGVFDEQYF. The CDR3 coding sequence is TGTGCCAGCAGCCCGACAGGGGTCTTTGACGAGCAGTACTTC.

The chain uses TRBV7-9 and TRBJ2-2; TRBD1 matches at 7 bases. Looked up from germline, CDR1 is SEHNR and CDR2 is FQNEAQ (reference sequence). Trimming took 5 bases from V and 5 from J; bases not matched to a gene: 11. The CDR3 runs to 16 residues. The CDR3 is CASSPPPGQPTGELFF. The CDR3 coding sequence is TGTGCCAGCAGCCCCCCGCCGGGACAGCCAACCGGGGAGCTGTTTTTT.

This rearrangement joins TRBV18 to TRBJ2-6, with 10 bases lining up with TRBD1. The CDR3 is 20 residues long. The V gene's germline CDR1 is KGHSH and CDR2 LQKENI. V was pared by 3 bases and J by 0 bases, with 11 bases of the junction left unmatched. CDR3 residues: CASSPRDRGEVFSGANVLTF. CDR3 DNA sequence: TGTGCCAGCTCACCCCGGGACAGGGGTGAGGTGTTCTCTGGGGCCAACGTCCTGACTTTC.

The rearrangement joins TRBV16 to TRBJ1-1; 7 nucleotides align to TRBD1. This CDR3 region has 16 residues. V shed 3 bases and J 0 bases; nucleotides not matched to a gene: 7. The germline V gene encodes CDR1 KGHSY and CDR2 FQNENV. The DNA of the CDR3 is TGTGCCAGCAGCCAGGACAGGACGGATTTGAACACTGAAGCTTTCTTT. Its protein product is CASSQDRTDLNTEAFF. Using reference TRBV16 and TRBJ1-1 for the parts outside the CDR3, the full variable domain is GEEVAQTPKHLVRGEGQKAKLYCAPIKGHSYVFWYQQVLKNEFKFLISFQNENVFDETGMPKERFSAKCLPNSPCSLEIQATKLEDSAVYFCASSQDRTDLNTEAFFGQGTRLTVV.

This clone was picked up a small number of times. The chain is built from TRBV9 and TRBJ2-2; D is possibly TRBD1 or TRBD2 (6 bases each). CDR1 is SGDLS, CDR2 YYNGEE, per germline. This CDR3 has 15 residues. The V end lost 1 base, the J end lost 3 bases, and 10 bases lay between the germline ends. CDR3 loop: CASSVSRGDTGELFF. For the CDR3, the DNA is TGTGCCAGCAGCGTATCGAGGGGGGACACCGGGGAGCTGTTTTTT.

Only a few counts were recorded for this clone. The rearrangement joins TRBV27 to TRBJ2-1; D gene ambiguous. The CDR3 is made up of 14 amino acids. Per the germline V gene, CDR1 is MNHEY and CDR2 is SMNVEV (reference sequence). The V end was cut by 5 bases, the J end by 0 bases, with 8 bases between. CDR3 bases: TGTGCCAGCAGTCAGGAGAGCTCCTACAATGAGCAGTTCTTC. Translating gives CASSQESSYNEQFF.

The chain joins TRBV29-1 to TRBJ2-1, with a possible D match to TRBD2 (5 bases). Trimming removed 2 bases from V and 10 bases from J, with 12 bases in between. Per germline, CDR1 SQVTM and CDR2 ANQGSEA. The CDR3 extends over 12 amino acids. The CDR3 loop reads CSVETTDFEQFF. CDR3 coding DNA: TGCAGCGTTGAAACGACGGACTTCGAGCAGTTCTTC.

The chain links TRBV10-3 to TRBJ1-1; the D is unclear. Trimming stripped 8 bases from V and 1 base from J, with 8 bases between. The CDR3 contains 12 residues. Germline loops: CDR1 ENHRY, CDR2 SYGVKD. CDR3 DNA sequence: TGTGCCATCGGACGATCGAACACTGAAGCTTTCTTT. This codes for CAIGRSNTEAFF.

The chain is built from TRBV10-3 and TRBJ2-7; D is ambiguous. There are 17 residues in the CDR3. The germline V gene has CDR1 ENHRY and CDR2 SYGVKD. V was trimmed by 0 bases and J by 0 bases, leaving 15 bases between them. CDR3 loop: CAISESTVTKSSYEQYF. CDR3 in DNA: TGTGCCATCAGTGAGTCGACGGTGACAAAGAGCTCCTACGAGCAGTACTTC.

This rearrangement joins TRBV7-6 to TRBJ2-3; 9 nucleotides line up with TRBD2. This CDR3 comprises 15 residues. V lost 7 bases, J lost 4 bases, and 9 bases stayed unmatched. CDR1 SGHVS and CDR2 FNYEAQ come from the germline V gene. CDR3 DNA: TGTGCCAGCACCCAGGGACTAGCAGACCCAGATACGCAGTATTTT. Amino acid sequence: CASTQGLADPDTQYF.

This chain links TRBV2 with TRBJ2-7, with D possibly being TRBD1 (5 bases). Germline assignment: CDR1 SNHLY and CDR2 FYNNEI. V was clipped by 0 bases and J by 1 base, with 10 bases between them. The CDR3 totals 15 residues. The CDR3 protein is CASSEAWGRSYEQYF. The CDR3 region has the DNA TGTGCCAGCAGTGAAGCTTGGGGCAGGTCCTACGAGCAGTACTTC.

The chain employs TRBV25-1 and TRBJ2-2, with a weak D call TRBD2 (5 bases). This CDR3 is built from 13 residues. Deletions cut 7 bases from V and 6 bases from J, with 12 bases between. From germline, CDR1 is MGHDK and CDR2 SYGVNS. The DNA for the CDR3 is TGTGCCAGCACCGCTGCGGGCCCCGGGGAGCTGTTTTTT. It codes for CASTAAGPGELFF.

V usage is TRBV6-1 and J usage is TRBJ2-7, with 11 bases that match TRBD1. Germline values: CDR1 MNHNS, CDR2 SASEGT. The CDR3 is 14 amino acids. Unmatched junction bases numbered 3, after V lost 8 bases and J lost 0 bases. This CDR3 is CASPGTGGSYEQYF. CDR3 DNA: TGTGCCAGCCCCGGGACAGGGGGCTCCTACGAGCAGTACTTC.

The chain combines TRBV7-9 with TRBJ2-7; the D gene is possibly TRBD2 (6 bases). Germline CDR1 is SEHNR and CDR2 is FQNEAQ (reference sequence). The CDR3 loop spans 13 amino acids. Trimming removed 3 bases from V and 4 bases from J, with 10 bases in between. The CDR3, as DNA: TGTGCCAGCAGCTTCGGAGGGCTTTACGAGCAGTACTTC. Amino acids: CASSFGGLYEQYF.

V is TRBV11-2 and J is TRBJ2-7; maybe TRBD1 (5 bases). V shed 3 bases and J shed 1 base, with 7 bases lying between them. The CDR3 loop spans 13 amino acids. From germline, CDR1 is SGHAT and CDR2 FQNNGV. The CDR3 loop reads CASSFTGSYEQYF. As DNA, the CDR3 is TGTGCCAGCAGCTTCACAGGTTCCTACGAGCAGTACTTC.

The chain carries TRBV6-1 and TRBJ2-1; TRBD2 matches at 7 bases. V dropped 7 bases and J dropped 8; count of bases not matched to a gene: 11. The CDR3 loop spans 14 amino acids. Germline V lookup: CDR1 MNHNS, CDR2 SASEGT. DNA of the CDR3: TGTGCCAGCACCCCCTTGGGGGGGAAGGATGAGCAGTTCTTC. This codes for CASTPLGGKDEQFF.

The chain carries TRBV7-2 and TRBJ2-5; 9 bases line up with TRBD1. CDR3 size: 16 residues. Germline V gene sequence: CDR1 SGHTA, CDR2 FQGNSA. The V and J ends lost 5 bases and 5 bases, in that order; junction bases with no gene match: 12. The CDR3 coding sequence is TGTGCCAGCAGCAACTCCCGGGACAGGGAATGGGAGACCCAGTACTTC. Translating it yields CASSNSRDREWETQYF.

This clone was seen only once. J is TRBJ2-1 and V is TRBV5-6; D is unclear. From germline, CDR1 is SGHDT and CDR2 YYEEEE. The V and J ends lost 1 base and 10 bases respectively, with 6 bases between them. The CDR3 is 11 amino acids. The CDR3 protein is CASSLSGEQFF. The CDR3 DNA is TGTGCCAGCAGCTTGTCTGGGGAGCAGTTCTTC. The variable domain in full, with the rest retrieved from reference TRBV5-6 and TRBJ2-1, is DAGVTQSPTHLIKTRGQQVTLRCSPKSGHDTVSWYQQALGQGPQFIFQYYEEEERQRGNFPDRFSGHQFPNYSSELNVNALLLGDSALYLCASSLSGEQFFGPGTRLTVL.

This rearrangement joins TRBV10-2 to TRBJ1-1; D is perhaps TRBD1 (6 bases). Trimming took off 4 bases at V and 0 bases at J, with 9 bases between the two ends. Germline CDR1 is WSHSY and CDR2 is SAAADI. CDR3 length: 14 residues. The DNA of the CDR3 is TGCGCCAGCAGTGCTAACAGGGTGAACACTGAAGCTTTCTTT. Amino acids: CASSANRVNTEAFF.

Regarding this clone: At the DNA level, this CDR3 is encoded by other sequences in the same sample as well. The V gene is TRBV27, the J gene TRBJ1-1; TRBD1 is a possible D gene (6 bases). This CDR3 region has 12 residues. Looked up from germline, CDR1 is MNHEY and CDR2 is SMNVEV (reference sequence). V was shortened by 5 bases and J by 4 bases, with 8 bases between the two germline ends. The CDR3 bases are TGTGCCAGCAGTACAGGGTTCACTGAAGCTTTCTTT. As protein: CASSTGFTEAFF.

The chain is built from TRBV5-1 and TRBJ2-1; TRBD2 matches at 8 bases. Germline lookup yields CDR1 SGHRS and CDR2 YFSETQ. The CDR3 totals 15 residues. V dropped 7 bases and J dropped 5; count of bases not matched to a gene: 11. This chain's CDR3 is CASGETGTRDNEQFF. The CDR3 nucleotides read TGCGCCAGCGGGGAGACCGGGACTAGAGACAATGAGCAGTTCTTC.